The 2 T cell receptor beta chains listed next were all sequenced from one sample in a study of early T cells in non-severe SARS-CoV-2 infection. TCRdb re-analysed the 5' RACE reads in MiXCR, keeping a single row per CDR3 protein. This table holds roughly 45,000 distinct CDR3 sequences, about 4.6% found once. The sample was whole blood. The receptors were gathered from an adult who was a healthcare worker with PCR-confirmed SARS-CoV-2 infection or an uninfected control (not recorded which).

Ten or more counts support this clonotype. The rearrangement uses TRBV19 and TRBJ2-2; 12 nucleotides line up with TRBD2. V shed 8 bases and J 6 bases; nucleotides not matched to a gene: 1. The CDR3 loop spans 13 amino acids. Germline V lookup: CDR1 LNHDA, CDR2 SQIVND (reference sequence). CDR3 in amino acids: CASASGRAGELFF. CDR3 sequence (DNA): TGTGCCAGTGCTAGCGGGAGGGCCGGGGAGCTGTTTTTT.

This clonotype was recorded at least ten times. V and J are TRBV29-1 and TRBJ2-1; 9 bases align to TRBD1. Germline CDR1 is SQVTM and CDR2 is ANQGSEA. There are 16 residues in the CDR3. The V gene end was trimmed by 4 bases and the J gene end by 5 bases; junction bases not matched to a gene: 12. DNA for the CDR3: TGCAGCGTTGTACCCCCCTGGACAGGGGTAAACAATGAGCAGTTCTTC. Translated: CSVVPPWTGVNNEQFF.